This TCR beta chain stems from a study of blood T cells in healthy people across ages. Study as a whole: In model experiments, template switching was able to capture about one barcoded beta molecule for every two T cells that were present. General study findings and limits: Unknown donor CMV status possibly confounded expanded clonotype changes.

Healthy Caucasian individuals from Russia aged roughly 6 to 100 were enrolled as donors. Concerning this clonotype: Its antigen remains unknown.

A second PCR of roughly 7 to 11 cycles used a sample-barcoded 5' primer and a J-beta primer mix. TCRdb re-called the 5' RACE reads with MiXCR, one entry per CDR3 protein. The sample holds approximately 940,000 distinct CDR3 sequences, around 48% seen once. With 10 bases removed from V and 2 bases from J, the gap between germline ends came to 12 bases. CDR3 length: 12 amino acids. This clonotype originated in a man aged 25-45 years in good health. The chain joins TRBV12-3 or TRBV12-4 to TRBJ2-7; D is unclear. The sample taken for sequencing was blood. The CDR3 is CATSSDPYEQYF. DNA for the CDR3: TGTGCCACCAGCAGTGACCCCTACGAGCAGTACTTC.